This T cell receptor beta chain was observed in a study of blood T cell repertoires in COVID-19. At the level of the study: Collection of acute and convalescent COVID-19 samples took place in the United States, Italy and Spain. PBMCs, B-cell-depleted T cells, or T cells provided the cDNA or gDNA that made up the material.

Original data processing: Amplification of reference gene primers was used by the study to estimate nucleated cell counts. The method was immunoSEQ multiplex PCR; TCRdb's version includes in-frame clones alone and lacks a portion of them. The V and J calls and clone size are taken from that table; D and trimming were inferred from the DNA. The repertoire holds 250,000 to 300,000 clones, with 86% as singletons. Enrollment of patients from Seattle took place during active infection, with longitudinal follow-up. Germline lookup yields CDR1 GTSNPN and CDR2 SVGIG (reference sequence). This CDR3 contains 12 residues. V lost 4 bases and J lost 7, with 11 bases in between.

The receptor was derived from a woman aged 70-85 years with COVID-19, enrolled during active disease. V and J are TRBV30 and TRBJ1-5, with D hard to call. The sample comprised peripheral blood. The DNA of the CDR3 is TGTGCCTGGAATAGGAGGGCCCAGCCCCAGCATTTT. Translated: CAWNRRAQPQHF.